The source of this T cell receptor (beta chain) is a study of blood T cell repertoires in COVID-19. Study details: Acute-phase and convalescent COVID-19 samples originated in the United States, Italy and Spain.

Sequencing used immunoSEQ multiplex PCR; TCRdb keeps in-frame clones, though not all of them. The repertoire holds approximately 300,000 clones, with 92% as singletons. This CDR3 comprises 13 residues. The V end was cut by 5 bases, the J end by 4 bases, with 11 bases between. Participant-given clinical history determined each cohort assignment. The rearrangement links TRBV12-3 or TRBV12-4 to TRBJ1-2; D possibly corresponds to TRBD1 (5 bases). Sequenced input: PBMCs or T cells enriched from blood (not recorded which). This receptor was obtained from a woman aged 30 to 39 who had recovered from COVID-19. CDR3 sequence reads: CASSPGVSYGYTF. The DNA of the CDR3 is TGTGCCAGCAGTCCGGGGGTGAGCTATGGCTACACCTTC.